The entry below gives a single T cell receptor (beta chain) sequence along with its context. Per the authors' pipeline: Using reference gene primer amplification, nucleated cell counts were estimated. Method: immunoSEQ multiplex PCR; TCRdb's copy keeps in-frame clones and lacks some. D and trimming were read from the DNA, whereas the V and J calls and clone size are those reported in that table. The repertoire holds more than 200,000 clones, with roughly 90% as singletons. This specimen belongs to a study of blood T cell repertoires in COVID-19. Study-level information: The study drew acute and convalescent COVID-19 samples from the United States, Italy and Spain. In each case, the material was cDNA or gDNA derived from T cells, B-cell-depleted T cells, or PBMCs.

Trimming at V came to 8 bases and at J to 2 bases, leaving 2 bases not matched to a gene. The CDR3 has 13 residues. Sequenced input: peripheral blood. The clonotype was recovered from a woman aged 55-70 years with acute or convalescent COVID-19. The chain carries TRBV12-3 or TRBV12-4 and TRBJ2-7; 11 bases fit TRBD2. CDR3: CASRLAGTYEQYF. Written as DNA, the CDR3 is TGTGCCAGCCGACTAGCGGGAACCTACGAGCAGTACTTC.